This T cell receptor beta chain was sequenced in a study of cytomegalovirus exposure and HLA in healthy donors. The overall study: Around 79 million unique TCRs, all from HLA-typed donors, were included in an early release of the data.

The CDR3 has 13 amino acids. Germline V CDR1 and CDR2: SGHRS, YFSETQ. Overall study results and limits: It was reported that TCR beta sequences correctly inferred the HLA-A and HLA-B alleles for most subjects.

13 Jbeta primers and 60 Vbeta primers were used for the PCR. Clones were sequenced by immunoSEQ multiplex PCR, and TCRdb holds only the in-frame ones, with some missing. The profile covers nearly 110,000 clones, with roughly 71% appearing a single time and approximately 2.8% taken by the ten largest. In the case of this clone: Its target is not known.

Source material: PBMCs. The rearrangement uses TRBV5-1 and TRBJ2-5; D is possibly TRBD2 (6 bases). TRBJ2-7 matches the DNA end more closely, so the J call is doubtful. This sequence originates from a male donor in good health and CMV-seropositive. For the CDR3, the DNA is TGCGCCAGCAGCTCGGGGGAATCCTACGAGCAGTACTTC. It encodes CASSSGESYEQYF.